This note documents a single T cell receptor (beta chain) sequence. There are many counts of this clonotype. Its antigen is currently not known. No qualities accompany the bases; no much larger clone lies one base away. These data are taken from a study of breast tumors, draining lymph nodes, adjacent tissues (dated by TCRdb to the mid-2010s). With regard to the full study: In breast cancer patients, the study compared the TCR beta repertoires of tumor, adjacent nontumor tissue and axillary lymph nodes. In human breast cancer, the study set out to evaluate how tumor, surrounding tissue and draining lymph node repertoires relate to one another and whether T cells may move between these sites. The paper as a whole reports these results and caveats: Tumor and nontumor tissue repertoires were found to be significantly more similar in luminal-like than in basal-like breast cancer. The data were considered consistent with the idea that most tumor T cells come from the lymph node and then expand in tumor tissue. The conclusion that tumor T cells originate in lymph nodes was presented as consistent with a hypothesis rather than as directly demonstrated. Tumor T-cell repertoires showed less diversity than lymph node repertoires and more diversity than nontumor tissue repertoires, and tumor T-cell repertoires showed preferential V and J gene usage.

Deletion took 0 bases off V and 8 bases off J, with a span of 15 bases between the germline ends. Measured from the cysteine to the phenylalanine, the CDR3 is 15 residues long. The read is trimmed to its CDR3 DNA, 45 bases read in frame from base 1. CDR1 and CDR2 were assigned from the germline V gene as SGDLS and YYNGEE. Lymph node samples came from the axillary draining lymph nodes of breast cancer patients. The instrument given in TCRdb is Illumina HiSeq 2000. TCR beta chain libraries were generated through multiplex PCR amplification. The amplified TCR beta chain products were analyzed by high-throughput sequencing. TCRdb handled the public reads itself, with Q25 trimming in fastp and clone calling in MiXCR, and kept productive beta chains. Here each entry gathers all rows of one CDR3 protein and keeps the most common genes and DNA. The sample profile shows 270,000 or so distinct CDR3 sequences; under 35% of them were found once. The ten largest clones take up approximately 1% of the sample.

Material for sequencing was axillary lymph node tissue. The chain couples TRBV9 to TRBJ2-1; 5 matching bases give a weak D call of TRBD2. The TCR sequence derives from a female donor with breast cancer. Some clones in this sample may be carry-over from other donors' samples. Here is the DNA: TGTGCCAGCAGCGTAGGGTGGGCGGGTAGGGATGAGCAGTTCTTC. This codes for CASSVGWAGRDEQFF.